This T cell receptor beta chain was obtained from a study of blood T cell repertoires in COVID-19. Across the study: The United States, Italy and Spain supplied acute and convalescent COVID-19 samples.

There are 14 residues in the CDR3. Germline lookup yields CDR1 KGHSH and CDR2 LQKENI. V was pared by 5 bases and J by 4 bases, with 5 bases of the junction left unmatched. Original methodology: Amplification of reference gene primers provided the estimated nucleated cell counts. Clones were read by immunoSEQ multiplex PCR, and TCRdb kept only the in-frame ones, dropping some. That table furnishes V, J and clone size, whereas the DNA furnished D and trimming. The table has 150,000 to 180,000 clones, about four fifths seen once. The gene calls are TRBV18 and TRBJ1-3; TRBD1 agrees at 7 bases. The clonotype comes from a woman aged 55 to 70 with acute or convalescent COVID-19. Material for sequencing was peripheral blood. CDR3 in amino acids: CASSVRTGGNTIYF. CDR3 sequence (DNA): TGTGCCAGCTCAGTTAGGACAGGCGGAAACACCATATATTTT.